Listed here are 30 T cell receptor beta chains from one sample, sequenced in a study of T cells in Graves' hyperthyroidism and ophthalmopathy. Amplified TCR beta CDR3 regions derived from RNA transcripts. An initial round of RT-PCR targeting the TCR CDR3 relied on the HTBI primer set. TCRdb recomputed calls from the multiplex PCR reads with MiXCR, one row per CDR3 protein. The sample has over 500,000 distinct CDR3 sequences, 13% to 15% seen once. Sequencing was carried out using blood. The origin of the receptors is a woman between 40 and 50 years old with Graves' hyperthyroidism.

In this sample, this clonotype turned up once. The chain recombines TRBV19 with TRBJ2-3; tentative D call: TRBD1 (6 bases). Trimming shortened V by 3 bases and J by 1 base, and 20 bases separated the two germline ends. This CDR3 contains 18 residues. The germline V gene encodes CDR1 LNHDA and CDR2 SQIVND (reference sequence). This CDR3 reads CASSMDGTKLRGTDTQYF. The CDR3 DNA follows: TGTGCCAGTAGTATGGACGGGACAAAGTTGAGAGGCACAGATACGCAGTATTTT.

This clonotype was counted many times. V and J are TRBV10-3 and TRBJ2-1, with a tentative D call TRBD2 (5 bases). Germline V gives CDR1 ENHRY, CDR2 SYGVKD. The CDR3 sequence is 11 residues long. Between the trimmed V and J ends, which lost 10 bases and 8 bases, there was a span of 12 bases. CDR3 nucleotide sequence: TGTGCCACGAGACTACGAGATGAGCAGTTCTTC. It is translated as CATRLRDEQFF.

The rearrangement joins TRBV6-1 to TRBJ1-1; the D gene is possibly TRBD1 (5 bases). Germline values: CDR1 MNHNS, CDR2 SASEGT. Trimming took 4 bases from V and 2 from J, leaving 17 bases between them. The CDR3 extends over 16 amino acids. CDR3 residues: CASSAQGKRSNTEAFF. CDR3 bases: TGTGCCAGCAGTGCGCAGGGTAAGCGATCCAACACTGAAGCTTTCTTT.

The chain combines TRBV13 with TRBJ1-1; D not resolved. Germline V gene data show CDR1 as PRHDT and CDR2 as FYEKMQ (reference sequence). CDR3 length: 14 amino acids. Trimming shortened V by 1 base and J by 4 bases, and 10 bases separated the two germline ends. This CDR3 reads CASSLEYSGTEAFF. As DNA, the CDR3 is TGTGCCAGCAGCTTAGAGTACAGCGGCACTGAAGCTTTCTTT.

This clonotype came up a few times. V usage is TRBV12-3 or TRBV12-4 and J usage is TRBJ2-5, with a tentative D call TRBD2 (5 bases). V was pared by 4 bases and J by 7 bases, with 13 bases between. CDR3 length: 13 amino acids. The CDR3: CASSYGPRGTQYF. In nucleotides, the CDR3 is TGTGCCAGCAGTTACGGCCCCCGGGGGACCCAGTACTTC.

This clonotype was detected ten times or more. V and J are TRBV3-1 and TRBJ1-1, with D hard to call. CDR3 length: 15 residues. Per the germline V gene, CDR1 is LGHDT and CDR2 is YNNKEL (reference sequence). V lost 2 bases and J lost 2, with 12 bases in between. The CDR3 sequence is CASSQTGKVNTEAFF. CDR3 sequence (DNA): TGTGCCAGCAGCCAAACCGGGAAGGTTAACACTGAAGCTTTCTTT. The full variable domain, completed using reference TRBV3-1 and TRBJ1-1, is DTAVSQTPKYLVTQMGNDKSIKCEQNLGHDTMYWYKQDSKKFLKIMFSYNNKELIINETVPNRFSPKSPDKAHLNLHINSLELGDSAVYFCASSQTGKVNTEAFFGQGTRLTVV.

This clonotype was detected ten times or more. V usage is TRBV7-9 and J usage is TRBJ2-1; D is undetermined. Trimming left V 3 bases short and J 7 bases short, with 10 bases between. CDR3 length equals 13 residues. Germline CDR1 reads SEHNR; CDR2 reads FQNEAQ (reference sequence). CDR3 sequence: CASSFLAPNEQFF. Here the CDR3 DNA reads TGTGCCAGCAGCTTCTTGGCTCCGAATGAGCAGTTCTTC.

The chain couples TRBV28 to TRBJ1-2, with 10 nucleotides matching TRBD1. The CDR3 runs 12 residues. Germline V gives CDR1 MDHEN, CDR2 SYDVKM. V lost 9 bases to trimming and J lost 8 bases; unmatched junction nucleotides: 6. The CDR3 DNA sequence: TGTGCCAGGAGACAGGGGGCGCGGGGCTACACCTTC. This encodes CARRQGARGYTF.

This clonotype was observed at least ten times. J is TRBJ2-7 and V is TRBV7-6; D unclear. The length of the CDR3 is 11 residues. The V end lost 4 bases, the J end lost 6 bases, and 7 bases lay between the germline ends. The germline V gene encodes CDR1 SGHVS and CDR2 FNYEAQ. The CDR3 nucleotides read TGTGCCAGCAGCTCAGACCGCGAGCAGTACTTC. Protein: CASSSDREQYF.

The V call is TRBV12-3 or TRBV12-4, the J call TRBJ1-3; D not certain. The CDR3 is made up of 12 amino acids. V lost 7 bases, J lost 0 bases, and 4 bases lay in between. The CDR3 loop reads CASTTSGNTIYF. DNA for the CDR3: TGTGCCAGCACCACCTCTGGAAACACCATATATTTT.

This clonotype was seen ten or more times. The chain employs TRBV5-5 and TRBJ2-3; 8 nucleotides agree with TRBD1. From germline, CDR1 is SGHKS and CDR2 YYEKEE (reference sequence). The CDR3 has 16 residues. V lost 0 bases, J lost 3 bases, and 6 bases stayed unmatched. CDR3 region: CASSLASGQATDTQYF. CDR3 nucleotide sequence: TGTGCCAGCAGCTTGGCCTCGGGACAGGCAACAGATACGCAGTATTTT.

The sample holds a few counts of this clonotype. The chain is built from TRBV20-1 and TRBJ2-7; D is ambiguous. This CDR3 region has 15 residues. The V gene lost 0 bases and the J gene lost 4 bases, with 16 bases spanning the gap. Germline V lookup: CDR1 DFQATT, CDR2 SNEGSKA (reference sequence). CDR3 sequence: CSARDTRSRGYEQYF. The CDR3 nucleotides read TGCAGTGCTAGAGATACCCGGTCTCGAGGATACGAGCAGTACTTC.

This clonotype was counted many times. The V call is TRBV28, the J call TRBJ2-7; the D gene could be TRBD1 or TRBD2 (5 bases each). Germline loops: CDR1 MDHEN, CDR2 SYDVKM. Trimming left V 7 bases short and J 9 bases short, with 28 bases between. The length of the CDR3 is 16 residues. DNA for the CDR3: TGTGCCAGCATCCCGGGTGGGGGAAGCGACCGGATTGGGCAGTACTTC. As protein: CASIPGGGSDRIGQYF.

Many counts were recorded for this clonotype. The genes are TRBV7-9 and TRBJ2-7; the match to TRBD2 covers 9 bases. This CDR3 contains 15 residues. The V gene's germline CDR1 is SEHNR and CDR2 FQNEAQ (reference sequence). Losses at the gene ends were 5 bases for V and 2 bases for J; bases not matched to a gene: 7. The CDR3 coding sequence is TGTGCCAGCAGCACCGAACTAGCGGGTCCCTACGAGCAGTACTTC. Its protein product is CASSTELAGPYEQYF.

This clonotype came up many times. The chain combines TRBV18 with TRBJ2-3, with D perhaps matching TRBD2 (5 bases). Deletions cut 2 bases from V and 1 base from J, with 16 bases between. CDR1 and CDR2 from the germline V gene are KGHSH and LQKENI. This CDR3 is 17 amino acids long. CDR3 bases: TGTGCCAGCTCACCAGGTCCTAGCTGGGATCGCACAGATACGCAGTATTTT. It yields the protein CASSPGPSWDRTDTQYF. Combining the CDR3 with reference TRBV18 and TRBJ2-3 gives the whole variable domain NAGVMQNPRHLVRRRGQEARLRCSPMKGHSHVYWYRQLPEEGLKFMVYLQKENIIDESGMPKERFSAEFPKEGPSILRIQQVVRGDSAAYFCASSPGPSWDRTDTQYFGPGTRLTVL.

This clonotype has a handful of counts. The J gene is TRBJ1-2, the V gene TRBV6-1, with D possibly being TRBD1 (5 bases). The CDR3 has 12 residues. Trimming took off 1 base at V and 7 bases at J, with 7 bases between the two ends. The germline V gene encodes CDR1 MNHNS and CDR2 SASEGT. The CDR3 region is CASSEVGAGYTF. For the CDR3, the DNA is TGTGCCAGCAGTGAAGTTGGGGCTGGCTACACCTTC.

This clonotype has more than one count but fewer than ten. The rearrangement links TRBV7-2 to TRBJ1-2, with D perhaps TRBD1 (5 bases). Germline values: CDR1 SGHTA, CDR2 FQGNSA. V lost 2 bases to trimming and J lost 4 bases, with 17 bases between them. The CDR3 sequence is 16 residues long. Here the CDR3 reads CASSLTGQGYSYGYTF. CDR3 nucleotide sequence: TGTGCCAGCAGCTTAACGGGTCAGGGCTACTCCTATGGCTACACCTTC.

The table lists this clonotype with a few counts. This chain connects TRBV28 to TRBJ2-3, with D perhaps given as TRBD1 or TRBD2 (5 bases each). V was clipped by 7 bases and J by 6 bases, with 20 bases between them. Per the germline V gene, CDR1 is MDHEN and CDR2 is SYDVKM. This CDR3 spans 15 amino acids. CDR3 coding DNA: TGTGCCAGCATTTCAGGGACCCCGCTAGCCGATACGCAGTATTTT. It is translated as CASISGTPLADTQYF.

V and J are TRBV7-2 and TRBJ2-1; no clear D. The CDR3 contains 14 residues. The V gene lost 2 bases and the J gene lost 8 bases, with 13 bases spanning the gap. Germline V lookup: CDR1 SGHTA, CDR2 FQGNSA. CDR3 amino acids: CASSLIPSNDEQFF. The CDR3 coding sequence is TGTGCCAGCAGCTTAATCCCATCGAACGATGAGCAGTTCTTC.

In nucleotides, the CDR3 is TGTGCCACCAGCAGAGATCCGGCAGGCTATGGCTCCGAGCAGTACTTC. It is translated as CATSRDPAGYGSEQYF. This rearrangement joins TRBV15 to TRBJ2-7; D not certain. With 0 bases removed from V and 6 bases from J, the gap between germline ends came to 18 bases. The germline V gene encodes CDR1 LNHNV and CDR2 YYDKDF (reference sequence). This CDR3 has 16 residues.

This clonotype was detected many times. Here the CDR3 DNA reads TGTGCCAGCAGCTCTGGCGGGACTAGCGGCTCCTACAATGAGCAGTTCTTC. This encodes CASSSGGTSGSYNEQFF. This sequence joins TRBV7-6 and TRBJ2-1, with TRBD2 matching over 11 bases. The V segment lost 4 bases and the J segment 0 bases; nucleotides outside the gene matches: 5. CDR3 length: 17 amino acids. CDR1 is SGHVS and CDR2 is FNYEAQ in the germline V gene.

In this sample, this clonotype turned up many times. The CDR3 nucleotides are TGTGCCAGCAGCCAGTCTAGCATGGAGTTTCATGAGCAGTTCTTC. Its translation is CASSQSSMEFHEQFF. The V gene is TRBV3-1, the J gene TRBJ2-1, with D tentatively TRBD2 (5 bases). The germline V gene has CDR1 LGHDT and CDR2 YNNKEL (reference sequence). This CDR3 has 15 amino acids. Trimming left V 3 bases short and J 8 bases short, with 17 bases between.

The rearrangement joins TRBV2 to TRBJ2-1; possibly TRBD1 for D (5 bases). The CDR3 covers 15 residues. Germline V CDR1 and CDR2: SNHLY, FYNNEI. Trimming removed 6 bases from V and 5 bases from J, with 17 bases in between. The CDR3 is CASRGRTPVDNEQFF. DNA for the CDR3: TGTGCCAGCAGGGGCAGGACACCGGTGGACAATGAGCAGTTCTTC.

The V call is TRBV4-1, the J call TRBJ1-4; D not certain. The CDR3 contains 15 residues. V was pared by 0 bases and J by 8 bases, with 13 bases between. Germline assignment: CDR1 MGHRA and CDR2 YSYEKL. The CDR3 spells CASSQEPGRREKLFF. The DNA of the CDR3 is TGCGCCAGCAGCCAAGAGCCTGGTAGAAGGGAAAAACTGTTTTTT.

There are many counts of this clonotype. V gene TRBV19 combines with J gene TRBJ1-1, with D unclear. Germline V gene lookup returns CDR1 LNHDA and CDR2 SQIVND (reference sequence). Trimming stripped 9 bases from V and 0 bases from J, with 11 bases between. The CDR3 extends over 13 amino acids. This CDR3 is CASSIGMNTEAFF. The DNA for the CDR3 is TGTGCCAGCAGCATAGGGATGAACACTGAAGCTTTCTTT.

This clonotype occurred many times. The chain uses TRBV12-3 or TRBV12-4 and TRBJ2-7; 13 bases fit TRBD2. The V gene end was trimmed by 5 bases and the J gene end by 0 bases; junction bases not matched to a gene: 4. The CDR3 runs 16 residues. The CDR3 sequence is CASSTGTSGASYEQYF. In nucleotides, the CDR3 is TGTGCCAGCAGTACCGGGACTAGCGGGGCCTCCTACGAGCAGTACTTC.

This clonotype was detected ten times or more. This chain uses TRBV7-2 with TRBJ2-7, with 7 bases that match TRBD1. The CDR3 sequence is 16 residues long. The junction had 10 bases not matched to a gene; V was cut back by 5 bases and J by 0 bases. CDR1 is SGHTA and CDR2 is FQGNSA in the germline V gene. In DNA form, the CDR3 reads TGTGCCAGCAGCCCTAGGGGGACAGTCCTCTCCTACGAGCAGTACTTC. It codes for CASSPRGTVLSYEQYF.

This clonotype was counted a few times. This chain links TRBV27 with TRBJ1-5; 8 bases match TRBD1. Per germline, CDR1 MNHEY and CDR2 SMNVEV (reference sequence). The CDR3 has 19 residues. V lost 6 bases to trimming and J lost 7 bases; unmatched junction nucleotides: 23. CDR3 sequence (DNA): TGTGCCAGCAGCAACCTCCCCTCTCATCACAGGGGGAAAGCCCAGCCCCAGCATTTT. This translates into CASSNLPSHHRGKAQPQHF.

This chain links TRBV5-1 with TRBJ2-1; 8 nucleotides match TRBD2. Germline assignment: CDR1 SGHRS and CDR2 YFSETQ. The CDR3 contains 16 residues. V was pared by 3 bases and J by 5 bases, with 10 bases of the junction left unmatched. The CDR3 nucleotides are TGCGCCAGCAGCTACCACCCCGGGAGGGAACACAATGAGCAGTTCTTC. It yields the protein CASSYHPGREHNEQFF.

This clonotype was picked up a small number of times. V and J are TRBV27 and TRBJ1-5; D remains unclear. This CDR3 contains 13 residues. V lost 2 bases to trimming and J lost 10 bases, with 12 bases between them. Germline V gene data show CDR1 as MNHEY and CDR2 as SMNVEV (reference sequence). CDR3 DNA: TGTGCCAGCAGTTTAGGCACCTCCCGACCCCAGCATTTT. Its translation is CASSLGTSRPQHF.